These 19 T cell receptor beta chains came from one sample sequenced in a study of blood T cell repertoires in COVID-19. Repertoires were generated with immunoSEQ multiplex PCR, while TCRdb's copy carries only in-frame clones and drops some. The sample consists of about 160,000 clones, 80% of them appearing once. The specimen sequenced was PBMCs or T cells enriched from blood (not recorded which). The source of these receptors is a woman in her sixties or seventies who had recovered from COVID-19.

For the CDR3, the DNA is TGTGCCAGCAGCCGCCAATCGACGGGCTCCTACGAGCAGTACTTC. Translated: CASSRQSTGSYEQYF. The chain combines TRBV3-1 (or the pseudogene TRBV3-2) with TRBJ2-7; D is uncertain. This CDR3 region has 15 residues. In germline, CDR1 is LGHDT, CDR2 YNNKEL (reference sequence). The V and J ends lost 4 bases and 0 bases respectively, with 13 bases between them.

The rearrangement joins TRBV5-4 to TRBJ1-4, with 8 bases that match TRBD1. This CDR3 has 13 amino acids. The V gene's germline CDR1 is SGHNT and CDR2 YYREEE (reference sequence). Trimming cost V 4 bases and J 8 bases; bases outside gene matches: 4. CDR3 sequence reads: CASSPGQEEKLFF. The CDR3 DNA is TGTGCCAGCAGCCCGGGACAGGAAGAAAAACTGTTTTTT.

V is TRBV5-1 and J is TRBJ1-1, with a tentative D call TRBD1 (5 bases). Germline V lookup: CDR1 SGHRS, CDR2 YFSETQ. Trimming took off 0 bases at V and 6 bases at J, with 12 bases between the two ends. CDR3 length equals 14 residues. The CDR3 sequence is CASSLEFGAAEAFF. The CDR3 DNA sequence: TGCGCCAGCAGCTTGGAATTTGGGGCCGCTGAAGCTTTCTTT.

The chain employs TRBV19 and TRBJ2-6; 10 bases align to TRBD1. The CDR3 consists of 17 residues. Trimming cost V 0 bases and J 5 bases; bases outside gene matches: 4. Germline V lookup: CDR1 LNHDA, CDR2 SQIVND (reference sequence). The chain's CDR3 is CASSIDQTGGWANVLTF. CDR3 in DNA: TGTGCCAGTAGTATAGATCAGACAGGGGGCTGGGCCAACGTCCTGACTTTC.

The chain links TRBV3-1 (or the pseudogene TRBV3-2) to TRBJ1-4; 8 bases align to TRBD1. J was trimmed by 5 bases and V by 7 bases; bases with no gene match: 6. This CDR3 is built from 14 residues. Per germline, CDR1 LGHDT and CDR2 YNNKEL (reference sequence). The CDR3 here is CASKVGTGNEKLFF. DNA for the CDR3: TGTGCCAGCAAGGTTGGGACAGGCAATGAAAAACTGTTTTTT.

This chain links TRBV24-1 with TRBJ2-7, with a weak D call TRBD2 (6 bases). This CDR3 is built from 14 residues. Germline assignment: CDR1 KGHDR and CDR2 SFDVKD. With 5 bases removed from V and 2 bases from J, the gap between germline ends came to 12 bases. In nucleotides, the CDR3 is TGTGCCACCAGTGCGCCGGGGGAAGCCTACGAGCAGTACTTC. Residues: CATSAPGEAYEQYF.

This chain joins TRBV3-1 (or the pseudogene TRBV3-2) and TRBJ1-4; D may be TRBD1 (5 bases). V lost 3 bases and J 7 bases, leaving 15 bases between the germline ends. The CDR3 totals 15 residues. Germline V gene lookup returns CDR1 LGHDT and CDR2 YNNKEL (reference sequence). The chain's CDR3 is CASSHRTVQGEKLFF. For the CDR3, the DNA is TGTGCCAGCAGCCACCGAACCGTCCAGGGTGAAAAACTGTTTTTT.

The chain links TRBV14 to TRBJ1-1; a possible D gene is TRBD1 (6 bases). Trimming took off 1 base at V and 5 bases at J, with 17 bases between the two ends. Germline loops: CDR1 SGHDN, CDR2 FVKESK. The CDR3 runs to 16 residues. The CDR3 DNA is TGTGCCAGCAGCCAAGCTTATCAGGGGCGGGTTACTGAAGCTTTCTTT. Its translation: CASSQAYQGRVTEAFF. The full variable domain, its missing parts supplied by reference TRBV14 and TRBJ1-1, is EAGVTQFPSHSVIEKGQTVTLRCDPISGHDNLYWYRRVMGKEIKFLLHFVKESKQDESGMPNNRFLAERTGGTYSTLKVQPAELEDSGVYFCASSQAYQGRVTEAFFGQGTRLTVV.

This chain joins TRBV29-1 and TRBJ1-6; TRBD1 matches 7 bases. Germline V gene data show CDR1 as SQVTM and CDR2 as ANQGSEA. V shed 6 bases, J shed 6 bases, and the junction held 5 bases outside the gene matches. This CDR3 has 13 residues. This CDR3 is CSVRGTANSPLHF. The CDR3 bases are TGCAGCGTAAGAGGGACAGCTAATTCACCCCTCCACTTT.

The chain couples TRBV29-1 to TRBJ2-2; no clear D. Germline CDR1 and CDR2: SQVTM and ANQGSEA. Trimming left V 1 base short and J 5 bases short, with 20 bases between. The CDR3 is made up of 17 amino acids. CDR3 region: CSVEAAATSRRTGELFF. CDR3 DNA: TGCAGCGTTGAAGCAGCCGCGACTTCCCGTAGGACCGGGGAGCTGTTTTTT.

This clone showed up just once. The chain uses TRBV3-1 (or the pseudogene TRBV3-2) and TRBJ1-1; the D gene is possibly TRBD1 (5 bases). The V end was cut by 6 bases, the J end by 5 bases, with 13 bases between. This CDR3 is 13 amino acids long. Germline V gene sequence: CDR1 LGHDT, CDR2 YNNKEL (reference sequence). CDR3 DNA: TGTGCCAGCAGGGTGGGGGGGAGTACTGAAGCTTTCTTT. As protein: CASRVGGSTEAFF.

This chain uses TRBV5-1 with TRBJ2-7; D is possibly TRBD1 (6 bases). The CDR3 sequence is 16 residues long. Germline-derived CDR1 and CDR2 are SGHRS and YFSETQ. Trimming took off 2 bases at V and 1 base at J, with 16 bases between the two ends. The CDR3 region has the DNA TGCGCCAGCAGCTTAACAGGGTCCCCTGAGTCCTACGAGCAGTACTTC. This codes for CASSLTGSPESYEQYF.

This rearrangement joins TRBV3-1 (or the pseudogene TRBV3-2) to TRBJ2-7; D ambiguous. V shed 3 bases and J shed 5 bases, with 8 bases lying between them. Germline values: CDR1 LGHDT, CDR2 YNNKEL (reference sequence). CDR3 size: 12 residues. The CDR3 here is CASSHNFDEQYF. In DNA, the CDR3 is TGTGCCAGCAGCCATAACTTCGACGAGCAGTACTTC.

CDR3 residues: CASSFGLAGANTDTQYF. The CDR3 nucleotides read TGTGCCAGCAGCTTCGGACTAGCGGGGGCGAACACAGATACGCAGTATTTT. V and J are TRBV11-2 and TRBJ2-3, with TRBD2 matching over 13 bases. The CDR3 has 17 residues. The V and J ends lost 3 bases and 2 bases, in that order; junction bases with no gene match: 5. Germline V lookup: CDR1 SGHAT, CDR2 FQNNGV.

The genes are TRBV6-5 and TRBJ2-7, with D possibly being TRBD1 (6 bases). The germline CDR1 and CDR2 sequences are MNHEY and SVGAGI. V was shortened by 2 bases and J by 2 bases, with 16 bases between the two germline ends. The CDR3 is 16 residues long. The CDR3 loop reads CASSYGAGTITYEQYF. CDR3 sequence (DNA): TGTGCCAGCAGTTACGGGGCCGGGACAATAACCTACGAGCAGTACTTC.

The V gene is TRBV3-1 (or the pseudogene TRBV3-2), the J gene TRBJ2-1, with 11 positions matching TRBD1. Looked up from germline, CDR1 is LGHDT and CDR2 is YNNKEL (reference sequence). V was clipped by 1 base and J by 14 bases; unmatched bases: 4. This CDR3 contains 13 residues. The CDR3 sequence: CASSQARDRGKFF. CDR3 in DNA: TGTGCCAGCAGCCAAGCCCGGGACAGGGGGAAGTTCTTC.

The chain uses TRBV5-1 and TRBJ1-3; 9 bases fit TRBD1. Germline CDR1 and CDR2: SGHRS and YFSETQ. The V and J ends lost 0 bases and 6 bases, in that order; junction bases with no gene match: 1. The CDR3 runs 14 residues. DNA for the CDR3: TGCGCCAGCAGCTTGGGACAGGGGGAAAACACCATATATTTT. This translates into CASSLGQGENTIYF.

The count of this clone is one. CDR3 sequence (DNA): TGTGCCAGCAGTCCCAACTCGGGAAGAGGTCTTCTAACTGGAAACACCATATATTTT. This sequence encodes CASSPNSGRGLLTGNTIYF. The V and J genes are TRBV27 and TRBJ1-3; no reliable D call. This CDR3 has 19 residues. V lost 5 bases, J lost 2 bases, and 25 bases lay in between. Germline V gives CDR1 MNHEY, CDR2 SMNVEV (reference sequence).

This chain uses TRBV7-2 with TRBJ2-2, with TRBD2 identical over 7 bases. V lost 8 bases, J lost 2 bases, and 5 bases stayed unmatched. Germline lookup yields CDR1 SGHTA and CDR2 FQGNSA. The CDR3 totals 14 residues. Written as DNA, the CDR3 is TGTGCCAGCGGGGCTAGCGGCAACACCGGGGAGCTGTTTTTT. It translates to CASGASGNTGELFF.